The entry below describes one TCR beta chain. The target antigen is unknown. The data were taken from a study of T-cell reconstitution after alpha-beta-depleted transplantation in children. Unique molecular identifiers were built into the TCRbeta library. TCRdb reprocessed the PCR reads via MiXCR and lists one record per CDR3 protein. The sample includes 500,000 to 650,000 distinct CDR3 sequences, under 15% of them seen just once. V gave up 3 bases and J gave up 2 bases, with 14 bases separating them. This CDR3 is 16 amino acids long. Per the germline V gene, CDR1 is MNHEY and CDR2 is SMNVEV (reference sequence). General study results and limits: T-cell counts and diversity at one year post-transplant came mainly from newly produced T cells. The origin of alpha-beta T cells about two months after transplant was reportedly several hundred expanded graft clones.

Sequenced here: PBMCs, mostly from graft donor cells, sampled 360 days after TCRalphabeta/CD19-depleted stem cell transplant. V and J are TRBV27 and TRBJ2-1, with D tentatively TRBD2 (5 bases). This clonotype was sampled from a male patient aged 10 to 17 who had a stem cell transplant for acute myeloid leukemia, so the T cells may come from the graft donor. For the CDR3, the DNA is TGTGCCAGCAGTTTTCGGGGTAGCGCTACCTACAATGAGCAGTTCTTC. Amino acid sequence: CASSFRGSATYNEQFF.